The TCR beta chain described here comes from a study of cytomegalovirus exposure and HLA in healthy donors. Whole-study results and caveats: Rates of TCR association differed by HLA locus in a later analysis, with DRB1 highest and HLA-C lowest. Analysis performed later found about 17,000 TCR beta sequences associated with HLA alleles at 0.05 false discovery rate. For presence/absence analyses, sequencing depth was assumed to be roughly uniform across donors.

A multiplex PCR was run with 60 Vbeta primers and 13 Jbeta primers. Measured with immunoSEQ multiplex PCR; TCRdb has only the in-frame clones, and not every one. The table includes 90,000 to 120,000 clones, 74% detected once. By proportion, this clone is medium-sized. Antigen: not known. Germline V gives CDR1 LNHDA, CDR2 SQIVND (reference sequence). The V gene lost 6 bases and the J gene lost 6 bases, with 14 bases spanning the gap. The CDR3 spans 13 residues. The sequenced sample was PBMCs. The chain recombines TRBV19 with TRBJ1-2; perhaps TRBD1 as D (5 bases). This receptor was identified in a man between 50 and 59 years old in good health and CMV-seropositive. CDR3 sequence: CASSDPNRNGYTF. The CDR3 DNA reads TGTGCCAGTAGCGACCCCAACAGGAATGGCTACACCTTC.